One and the same sample provided the 16 T cell receptor beta chains below, sequenced in a study of blood T cell repertoires in COVID-19. Assay used: immunoSEQ multiplex PCR; TCRdb lists only in-frame clones, some missing. This sample has more than 300,000 clones, with 85% to 90% found just once. Sequences were obtained from PBMCs or T cells enriched from blood (not recorded which). These receptors were obtained from a man aged 25 to 45 who had recovered from COVID-19.

This chain connects TRBV5-1 to TRBJ2-7, with 10 bases aligning to TRBD1. This CDR3 is built from 13 residues. The V gene's germline CDR1 is SGHRS and CDR2 YFSETQ. The trim removed 3 bases at V and 5 bases at J, leaving 2 bases unmatched. This CDR3 is CASSWDRGNEQYF. DNA for the CDR3: TGCGCCAGCAGCTGGGACAGGGGAAACGAGCAGTACTTC.

The sample holds one count of this clone. The gene calls are TRBV4-2 and TRBJ2-3, with 8 bases lining up with TRBD1. This CDR3 region has 15 residues. J lost 5 bases, V lost 1 base, and 5 bases had no gene match. Germline CDR1 and CDR2: LGHNA and YNFKEQ. The CDR3 protein is CASSQARGQVDTQYF. In DNA, the CDR3 is TGTGCCAGCAGCCAAGCCAGGGGGCAGGTAGATACGCAGTATTTT.

The chain couples TRBV4-2 to TRBJ2-5; 12 bases fit TRBD2. Looked up from germline, CDR1 is LGHNA and CDR2 is YNFKEQ. The ends lost 2 bases at V and 5 bases at J; junction bases unmatched: 3. The CDR3 contains 15 residues. CDR3 bases: TGTGCCAGCAGCCAACTAGCGGGGGGGCTTGAGACCCAGTACTTC. Protein sequence: CASSQLAGGLETQYF.

The chain has TRBV7-9 and TRBJ2-7; 8 bases are a match to TRBD2. Germline lookup yields CDR1 SEHNR and CDR2 FQNEAQ (reference sequence). CDR3 length: 13 residues. CDR3 bases: TGTGCTATAATCGGGGGGGACGCGCCCAAGCAGTACTTC. Amino acid sequence: CAIIGGDAPKQYF.

The chain joins TRBV18 to TRBJ1-1, with 10 bases aligning to TRBD1. The junction had 5 bases not matched to a gene; V was cut back by 4 bases and J by 0 bases. The CDR3 consists of 16 residues. The germline gives CDR1 KGHSH, CDR2 LQKENI. In nucleotides, the CDR3 is TGTGCCAGCTCACTGGCGGGACAGGGGCTGAACACTGAAGCTTTCTTT. This gives the protein CASSLAGQGLNTEAFF.

The rearrangement links TRBV5-4 to TRBJ2-3; the match to TRBD2 covers 8 bases. The CDR3 contains 14 residues. V trimming: 2 bases; J trimming: 5 bases; junction bases outside the gene matches: 4. Germline V CDR1 and CDR2: SGHNT, YYREEE (reference sequence). The CDR3: CASSFGGAQDTQYF. For the CDR3, the DNA is TGTGCCAGCAGCTTCGGGGGGGCACAAGATACGCAGTATTTT.

This chain uses TRBV5-1 with TRBJ2-7; no reliable D call. V was shortened by 4 bases and J by 2 bases, with 19 bases between the two germline ends. The germline V gene has CDR1 SGHRS and CDR2 YFSETQ. The CDR3 runs to 16 residues. The CDR3 bases are TGCGCCAGCAGCCCCCTCCGCGACTCGTTTACCTACGAGCAGTACTTC. This encodes CASSPLRDSFTYEQYF.

The CDR3 DNA follows: TGTGCCAGCAGCCAACCCGACACCGGGACAGGGAGAGGCTACACCTTC. This sequence encodes CASSQPDTGTGRGYTF. V is TRBV4-2 and J is TRBJ1-2; 9 nucleotides align to TRBD1. The germline gives CDR1 LGHNA, CDR2 YNFKEQ. This CDR3 has 16 residues. Germline trimming cut 2 bases from V and 8 bases from J; bases unmatched to any gene: 12.

This chain uses TRBV19 with TRBJ2-5, with TRBD1 matching 10 bases. Germline loops: CDR1 LNHDA, CDR2 SQIVND (reference sequence). This CDR3 is 13 amino acids long. The V segment lost 1 base and the J segment 7 bases; nucleotides outside the gene matches: 0. CDR3 bases: TGTGCCAGTAGTATAGGACAGGGGGCGACCCAGTACTTC. It codes for CASSIGQGATQYF.

This clone was observed a handful of times. The V gene is TRBV18, the J gene TRBJ2-2; 11 bases are shared with TRBD2. V trimming: 5 bases; J trimming: 4 bases; junction bases outside the gene matches: 6. The CDR3 covers 16 residues. The germline V gene encodes CDR1 KGHSH and CDR2 LQKENI. CDR3 protein: CASSARGTSGTGELFF. The CDR3, as DNA: TGTGCCAGCTCAGCGAGAGGGACTAGCGGCACCGGGGAGCTGTTTTTT.

V and J are TRBV5-6 and TRBJ1-4, with 8 bases aligning to TRBD1. The length of the CDR3 is 18 residues. V was pared by 4 bases and J by 0 bases, with 11 bases of the junction left unmatched. CDR1 is SGHDT, CDR2 YYEEEE, per germline. The CDR3: CASSRLEDRATTNEKLFF. The DNA for the CDR3 is TGTGCCAGCAGCAGACTCGAGGACAGGGCTACAACTAATGAAAAACTGTTTTTT.

The chain recombines TRBV18 with TRBJ1-2; D unresolved. Germline V lookup: CDR1 KGHSH, CDR2 LQKENI. CDR3 size: 13 residues. V lost 2 bases and J lost 6, with 10 bases in between. The CDR3 DNA sequence: TGTGCCAGCTCACCATCGGATGCGGATGGCTACACCTTC. Protein product: CASSPSDADGYTF.

CDR3 amino acids: CASSFGGGNTEAFF. The CDR3 nucleotides read TGCGCCAGCAGCTTCGGAGGCGGGAACACTGAAGCTTTCTTT. The chain combines TRBV5-1 with TRBJ1-1; D unresolved. Per the germline V gene, CDR1 is SGHRS and CDR2 is YFSETQ. V shed 2 bases and J shed 1 base, with 9 bases lying between them. The CDR3 totals 14 residues.

The V gene is TRBV25-1, the J gene TRBJ1-2; D ambiguous. CDR3 length: 11 amino acids. Per germline, CDR1 MGHDK and CDR2 SYGVNS. V was clipped by 6 bases and J by 14 bases, with 16 bases between them. Written as DNA, the CDR3 is TGTGCCAGCAGGTTTACCGGGTCCCTGACCTTC. The encoded protein is CASRFTGSLTF.

This CDR3 is CASSSDRGGGYGYTF. In nucleotides, the CDR3 is TGTGCCAGCAGCTCCGACAGGGGCGGAGGCTATGGCTACACCTTC. The chain recombines TRBV5-6 with TRBJ1-2; 8 positions match TRBD1. Looked up from germline, CDR1 is SGHDT and CDR2 is YYEEEE. This CDR3 has 15 residues. The ends lost 3 bases at V and 4 bases at J; junction bases unmatched: 8.

The gene calls are TRBV27 and TRBJ2-7; D unclear. CDR3 length: 15 amino acids. Trimming took off 5 bases at V and 3 bases at J, with 17 bases between the two ends. Germline loops: CDR1 MNHEY, CDR2 SMNVEV (reference sequence). CDR3 in amino acids: CASSPTFALFYEQYF. In nucleotides, the CDR3 is TGTGCCAGCAGTCCCACCTTTGCGCTTTTCTACGAGCAGTACTTC.